A selection of T cell receptor beta chains follows, all from one sample in a study of T cell changes during pregnancy in multiple sclerosis. Produced via immunoSEQ multiplex PCR; TCRdb's table is partial and in-frame only. The data hold about 72,000 clones, with around 90% observed a single time. Source: peripheral blood, taken in the second trimester of pregnancy. Receptors originate from a female donor with multiple sclerosis, enrolled in a pregnancy study. The CDR3 runs from the conserved cysteine through the conserved F or W.

>13|TRBV29-1|TRBJ1-2
CSVEVTGANGYTF
>12|TRBV30|TRBJ2-7
CAWSGGGYEQYF
>13|TRBV4-2|TRBJ1-1
CASSQTPNTEAFF
>14|TRBV9|TRBJ2-7
CASSPPGQGYEQYF
>17|TRBV5-1|TRBJ2-3
CASSLAGGLGDTDTQYF
>14|TRBV5-5|TRBJ1-2
CASSGGTARDGYTF
>15|TRBV2|TRBJ1-2
CASSEARSGGSGYTF
>15|TRBV10-3|TRBJ1-4
CAIRAGTPTNEKLFF
>15|TRBV7-8|TRBJ1-1
CASSYRGGSDTEAFF
>14|TRBV5-1|TRBJ2-3
CASGSPGWTDTQYF
>15|TRBV6-5|TRBJ1-2
CASSTTTGLNYGYTF
>12|TRBV25-1|TRBJ1-5
CASSVSNQPQHF
>15|TRBV7-2|TRBJ2-1
CASSFSTTSGHEQFF
>15|TRBV7-3|TRBJ2-5
CASSQKVYPQETQYF
>12|TRBV29-1|TRBJ2-1
CSVLKTGYEQFF
>16|TRBV27|TRBJ2-7
CASSLRAGTGLNEQYF
>13|TRBV7-2|TRBJ1-1
CASSLVQGTEAFF
>14|TRBV7-3|TRBJ1-1
CASSLIGGGTEAFF
>13|TRBV6-5|TRBJ2-7
CASSASFLGEQYF
>15|TRBV18|TRBJ2-3
CASSPSWPSTDTQYF
>13|TRBV7-2|TRBJ2-5
CASSSGLSETQYF
>15|TRBV7-2|TRBJ2-7
CASTLSSGGRYEQYF
>14|TRBV6-4|TRBJ2-1
CASSDSTTYNEQFF
>14|TRBV19|TRBJ2-6
CASSIAGGANVLTF
>16|TRBV5-1|TRBJ1-2
CASSFGQGKTNYGYTF
>14|TRBV7-7|TRBJ2-2
CASSLEVGSGELFF
>16|TRBV14|TRBJ2-1
CASSQETGLGGNEQFF
>16|TRBV4-3|TRBJ2-3
CASSQEASGGLDTQYF
>12|TRBV18|TRBJ2-3
CASSLYGDTQYF
>14|TRBV6-6|TRBJ2-7
CASRDRGRSYEQYF
>15|TRBV7-9|TRBJ2-5
CASSWGGRFQETQYF
>15|TRBV7-3|TRBJ2-5
CASSSGTSYQETQYF
>15|TRBV12-5|TRBJ2-5
CASAESIQGQETQYF
>16|TRBV4-3|TRBJ2-1
CASSQALAGGYNEQFF
>15|TRBV10-3|TRBJ2-7
CAISESSRGVYEQYF
>13|TRBV29-1|TRBJ2-2
CSVDTGYTGELFF
>13|TRBV19|TRBJ2-7
CATRMTGGNEQYF
>12|TRBV29-1|TRBJ1-2
CSETGTAHGYTF
>15|TRBV2|TRBJ2-1
CASSEAVAGGSEQFF
>13|TRBV4-1|TRBJ1-1
CASSPQGNTEAFF
>14|TRBV7-6|TRBJ1-1
CASSFSQGGHEAFF
>14|TRBV7-3|TRBJ1-1
CASGRGAGDTEAFF
>15|TRBV5-1|TRBJ2-7
CASSRPRTGFYEQYF
>16|TRBV19|TRBJ1-5
CASSGDRLDSNQPQHF
>10|TRBV6-1|TRBJ2-7
CASQAYEQYF